These 3 T cell receptor beta chains were sequenced from one sample in a study of blood T cell repertoires in COVID-19. Here immunoSEQ multiplex PCR was the method, and the copy in TCRdb shows in-frame clones only, minus some. This table has about 260,000 clones, roughly 90% appearing once. Sequencing was done on a sample of peripheral blood. Source of these receptors: a human donor in a cohort sampled during active COVID-19.

The CDR3 nucleotides are TGTGCCAGCAGTTATAACAGGGGGGAGACCCAGTACTTC. Its translation: CASSYNRGETQYF. The chain joins TRBV6-5 to TRBJ2-5, with 8 bases matching TRBD1. The CDR3 is made up of 13 amino acids. The V gene's germline CDR1 is MNHEY and CDR2 SVGAGI. The J segment lost 5 bases and the V segment lost 3 bases, leaving 2 bases of the junction unmatched.

The V gene is TRBV18, the J gene TRBJ2-1; the D is unclear. From germline, CDR1 is KGHSH and CDR2 LQKENI. This CDR3 spans 14 amino acids. Trimming pared 0 bases from V and 3 bases from J, leaving 6 bases between. The DNA of the CDR3 is TGTGCCAGCTCACCACCCCCAGACTACAATGAGCAGTTCTTC. It specifies CASSPPPDYNEQFF.

The chain joins TRBV27 to TRBJ2-7, with D possibly matching TRBD1 (6 bases). Trimming took 4 bases from V and 4 from J, leaving 14 bases between them. Looked up from germline, CDR1 is MNHEY and CDR2 is SMNVEV (reference sequence). The CDR3 extends over 14 amino acids. The CDR3 loop is CASSSQGPGYEQYF. The CDR3, as DNA: TGTGCCAGCAGTTCACAGGGCCCCGGGTACGAGCAGTACTTC.